This T cell receptor beta chain appears in the sequencing data of a study of shared clonotypes between healthy human individuals. Study-wide findings and caveats: Only blood underwent sampling, and tissue repertoires likely differ.

The naive CD8 subset, CD45RO-negative cells positively selected for CCR7, excluded terminally differentiated effector memory CD45RA+ cells. The method was immunoSEQ multiplex PCR; TCRdb's version includes in-frame clones alone and lacks a portion of them. This table holds a few hundred thousand clones, roughly 96% found once. On this clone: The target antigen is unknown.

Germline V gene data show CDR1 as SGHNT and CDR2 as YYREEE (reference sequence). The CDR3 has 14 residues. V was cut by 4 bases and J by 2 bases, with 13 bases left in between. The chain links TRBV5-4 to TRBJ2-7; D may match TRBD1 or TRBD2 (5 bases each). Sequencing was performed on naive CD8+ T cells sorted from blood. The TCR sequence derives from a young woman in good health. CDR3 protein: CASSDGTKAYEQYF. CDR3 DNA sequence: TGTGCCAGCAGCGACGGGACGAAAGCCTACGAGCAGTACTTC.